A selection of T cell receptor beta chains follows, all from one sample in a study of cytomegalovirus exposure and HLA in healthy donors. Produced via immunoSEQ multiplex PCR; TCRdb's table is partial and in-frame only. The sample has hundreds of thousands of clones; around nine tenths are singletons. The sample was PBMCs. The receptor set was obtained from a man aged 18 to 29 in good health and CMV-seronegative. The CDR3 runs from the conserved cysteine through the conserved F or W. Fields, in order: V gene, clone size, D gene, J gene, CDR3 protein, CDR3 DNA. D genes are given only for firm matches. Rows may omit the clone size; those that give it use once, few, many or a size class.

TRBV6-1,.,.,TRBJ2-7,CASTVAGSLSEQYF,TGTGCCAGCACTGTCGCGGGGTCCCTCTCCGAGCAGTACTTC
TRBV2,few,TRBD1,TRBJ1-1,CASRPGGENTEAFF,TGTGCCAGTCGGCCAGGGGGCGAGAACACTGAAGCTTTCTTT
TRBV27,.,TRBD1,TRBJ1-2,CASSPGQGYGYTF,TGTGCCAGCAGTCCCGGACAGGGCTATGGCTACACCTTC
TRBV5-6,.,TRBD2,TRBJ2-3,CASSLSGGAADTQYF,TGTGCCAGCAGCTTGAGCGGGGGGGCCGCGGATACGCAGTATTTT
TRBV4-2,.,.,TRBJ2-7,CASSPHRMASYEQYF,TGTGCCAGCAGCCCCCACCGAATGGCCTCCTACGAGCAGTACTTC
TRBV19,.,TRBD1,TRBJ1-5,CASSFQGDQPQHF,TGTGCCAGTAGTTTTCAGGGGGATCAGCCCCAGCATTTT
TRBV7-2,.,.,TRBJ2-2,CASSSSTAGWTGELFF,TGTGCCAGCAGCTCGAGTACGGCAGGGTGGACCGGGGAGCTGTTTTTT
TRBV27,.,TRBD1,TRBJ2-2,CASSPYDRGAGGELFF,TGTGCCAGCAGCCCATACGACAGGGGCGCAGGCGGGGAGCTGTTTTTT
TRBV14,few,.,TRBJ2-3,CASSQSLVDTQYF,TGTGCCAGCAGCCAAAGCCTTGTGGATACGCAGTATTTT
TRBV5-4,.,TRBD1,TRBJ1-2,CASSHTGDNYGYTF,TGTGCCAGCAGCCATACAGGGGACAACTATGGCTACACCTTC
TRBV20-1,.,.,TRBJ2-7,CSAERGVQYF,TGCAGTGCGGAGAGAGGCGTGCAGTACTTC
TRBV5-1,.,TRBD1,TRBJ2-1,CASRSPGTGKGNEQFF,TGCGCCAGCCGATCCCCCGGGACAGGGAAGGGCAATGAGCAGTTCTTC
TRBV7-2,.,.,TRBJ2-5,CASSLMRETQYF,TGTGCCAGCAGCTTAATGCGCGAGACCCAGTACTTC
TRBV7-9,.,TRBD2,TRBJ2-7,CASSSSGTSDYEQYF,TGTGCCAGCAGCTCTTCCGGGACTAGCGACTACGAGCAGTACTTC
TRBV11-2,.,.,TRBJ2-7,CASSLERHYEQYF,TGTGCCAGCAGCTTGGAAAGACACTACGAGCAGTACTTC
TRBV5-1,.,.,TRBJ2-6,CASSLYSGSNVLTF,TGCGCCAGCAGCTTGTACTCGGGGTCCAACGTCCTGACTTTC
TRBV7-8,once,.,TRBJ2-2,CASSPPIRFKQNTGELFF,TGTGCCAGCAGCCCACCAATACGGTTTAAGCAAAACACCGGGGAGCTGTTTTTT
TRBV10-3,.,.,TRBJ1-5,CAISDQGPGGNQPQHF,TGTGCCATCAGTGATCAGGGGCCGGGCGGCAATCAGCCCCAGCATTTT
TRBV4-3,.,.,TRBJ2-3,CASSQGLGMDTDTQYF,TGCGCCAGCAGCCAAGGGCTCGGGATGGACACAGATACGCAGTATTTT
TRBV28,.,TRBD1,TRBJ1-2,CASAEGQGGYGYTF,TGTGCCAGCGCCGAGGGACAGGGAGGATATGGCTACACCTTC
TRBV11-3,.,.,TRBJ2-1,CASSTDYNEQFF,TGTGCCAGCAGCACTGACTACAATGAGCAGTTCTTC
TRBV4-3,.,TRBD1,TRBJ2-7,CASSQSPGTGPEQYF,TGCGCCAGCAGCCAAAGTCCCGGGACAGGGCCCGAGCAGTACTTC
TRBV29-1,.,.,TRBJ2-1,CSVGVVEQFF,TGCAGCGTTGGAGTGGTTGAGCAGTTCTTC
TRBV10-3,once,.,TRBJ1-6,CAISDRNSPLHF,TGTGCCATCAGTGATAGAAATTCACCCCTCCACTTT
TRBV30,.,.,TRBJ2-2,CAWSVLRDTGELFF,TGTGCCTGGAGTGTACTTCGGGACACCGGGGAGCTGTTTTTT
TRBV11-2,.,.,TRBJ2-1,CASSLVGQYNEQFF,TGTGCCAGCAGCTTAGTTGGACAGTACAATGAGCAGTTCTTC
TRBV27,.,.,TRBJ2-1,CASRLLPGSVYNEQFF,TGTGCCAGCAGGCTCCTCCCGGGATCCGTCTACAATGAGCAGTTCTTC
TRBV2,.,.,TRBJ1-2,CASKRDLDGYTF,TGTGCCAGCAAAAGGGACTTGGATGGCTACACCTTC
TRBV28,.,TRBD2,TRBJ2-2,CACLQRLAGVWGDTGELFF,TGTGCCTGCCTTCAAAGGCTAGCGGGAGTTTGGGGTGACACCGGGGAGCTGTTTTTT
TRBV7-9,.,TRBD2,TRBJ2-7,CASSLLAGRGYEQYF,TGTGCCAGCAGTTTGCTAGCGGGAAGGGGCTACGAGCAGTACTTC
TRBV6-5,.,.,TRBJ2-7,CASSYSQGYEQYF,TGTGCCAGCAGTTACTCACAGGGCTACGAGCAGTACTTC
TRBV28,once,.,TRBJ2-7,CASSKGQLSSYEQYF,TGTGCCAGCAGTAAAGGACAGCTTAGCTCCTACGAGCAGTACTTC
TRBV7-8,.,.,TRBJ2-5,CASSPRGGEAWETQYF,TGTGCCAGCAGCCCCCGAGGCGGAGAAGCATGGGAGACCCAGTACTTC
TRBV5-4,.,TRBD2,TRBJ2-3,CASSSPGPGGTDTQYF,TGTGCCAGCAGCTCTCCGGGGCCCGGGGGGACAGATACGCAGTATTTT
TRBV28,.,TRBD1,TRBJ1-5,CASSLPGTAGVGQPQHF,TGTGCCAGCAGTCTCCCCGGGACAGCGGGTGTAGGTCAGCCCCAGCATTTT
TRBV5-4,.,.,TRBJ2-5,CASSPGVSVVQETQYF,TGTGCCAGCAGCCCAGGGGTGTCTGTCGTCCAAGAGACCCAGTACTTC
TRBV4-3,.,.,TRBJ2-3,CASSQGPRVANTQYF,TGCGCCAGCAGCCAAGGGCCCAGGGTGGCAAATACGCAGTATTTT
TRBV27,.,.,TRBJ1-1,CASSLYALTGERESEAFF,TGTGCCAGCAGTTTATACGCATTAACGGGGGAGAGGGAGTCTGAAGCTTTCTTT
TRBV2,once,.,TRBJ2-1,CASSAGTPFNEQFF,TGTGCCAGCAGTGCGGGAACTCCCTTCAATGAGCAGTTCTTC
TRBV7-9,.,.,TRBJ1-6,CASSRTSGHSPLHF,TGTGCCAGCAGCCGCACATCAGGGCATTCACCCCTCCACTTT
TRBV5-4,.,TRBD1,TRBJ1-1,CASSLDLTDRGEAFF,TGTGCCAGCAGCTTGGACCTGACGGACAGGGGAGAAGCTTTCTTT
TRBV5-1,.,.,TRBJ1-1,CASSFSENTEAFF,TGCGCCAGCAGCTTTAGTGAGAACACTGAAGCTTTCTTT
TRBV7-8,.,.,TRBJ1-2,CASSLNPQANYGYTF,TGTGCCAGCAGCTTAAATCCACAGGCTAACTATGGCTACACCTTC
TRBV5-4,.,.,TRBJ1-6,CASSLGSHGNSPLHF,TGTGCCAGCAGCTTGGGATCACACGGGAATTCACCCCTCCACTTT
TRBV14,once,TRBD1,TRBJ1-1,CASSQTGQLNTEAFF,TGTGCCAGCAGCCAAACGGGACAGTTGAACACTGAAGCTTTCTTT